This TCR beta chain was sequenced during a study of breast tumors, draining lymph nodes, adjacent tissues. Breast cancer patients provided tissue from their axillary draining lymph nodes. In this sample, this clonotype turned up many times. Its antigen remains unidentified. Deletions cut 2 bases from V and 4 bases from J, with 12 bases between. This CDR3 contains 16 residues. Germline assignment: CDR1 LGHDT and CDR2 YNNKEL (reference sequence). Each CDR3 protein is one row after TCRdb ran MiXCR on the multiplex PCR reads. The sample carries 200,000 or so distinct CDR3 sequences, 31% recorded once. Study-level points and caveats: The data were judged consistent with most tumor T cells coming from lymph node and expanding in tumor. Tumor TCR diversity was below lymph nodes but above nontumor tissue.

Material for sequencing was axillary lymph node tissue. This chain links TRBV3-1 with TRBJ1-6; possible D gene TRBD1, 6 bases. This TCR derives from a female donor with breast cancer. Some clones in this sample may be carry-over from other donors' samples. The CDR3 DNA follows: TGTGCCAGCAGCCAACTACAGGGAAGTTATAATTCACCCCTCCACTTT. Protein product: CASSQLQGSYNSPLHF.